Listed here are 25 T cell receptor beta chains from one sample, sequenced in a study of cytomegalovirus exposure and HLA in healthy donors. Repertoires were generated with immunoSEQ multiplex PCR, while TCRdb's copy carries only in-frame clones and drops some. The table includes around 71,000 clones, around 95% detected once. Sequencing was performed on PBMCs. The receptors come from a man between 18 and 35 years old in good health and CMV-seropositive.

The chain carries TRBV4-1 and TRBJ2-1; perhaps TRBD2 as D (5 bases). The CDR3 loop spans 14 amino acids. Germline CDR1 reads MGHRA; CDR2 reads YSYEKL. Trimming cost V 4 bases and J 4 bases, with 11 bases left between them. DNA of the CDR3: TGCGCCAGCAGCCGTTTGAGCGGTTACAATGAGCAGTTCTTC. This codes for CASSRLSGYNEQFF.

The chain uses TRBV10-3 and TRBJ2-2; 7 positions agree with TRBD1. Looked up from germline, CDR1 is ENHRY and CDR2 is SYGVKD. The ends lost 6 bases at V and 9 bases at J; junction bases unmatched: 7. This CDR3 spans 13 amino acids. DNA of the CDR3: TGTGCCATCAGGGCGACAGGGAGCAGGGAGCTGTTTTTT. It is translated as CAIRATGSRELFF.

The CDR3 DNA is TGTGCCAGCAGCTTAGGAACTTTCTATGGCTACACCTTC. Translating it yields CASSLGTFYGYTF. V gene TRBV7-8 combines with J gene TRBJ1-2; D not certain. There are 13 residues in the CDR3. Germline CDR1 is SGHVS and CDR2 is FQNEAQ. V was pared by 1 base and J by 4 bases, with 7 bases between.

This clone was observed a single time. The V gene is TRBV10-1, the J gene TRBJ2-1, with 10 nucleotides matching TRBD1. Germline assignment: CDR1 WNHNN and CDR2 SYGVQD (reference sequence). The CDR3 covers 14 residues. V gave up 5 bases and J gave up 9 bases; unmatched junction bases: 7. The DNA for the CDR3 is TGCGCCAGCAGTAGGGGACAGGGGCGGAGTGAGCAGTTCTTC. This codes for CASSRGQGRSEQFF.

The V call is TRBV19, the J call TRBJ2-5, with TRBD1 identical over 7 bases. Germline assignment: CDR1 LNHDA and CDR2 SQIVND (reference sequence). This CDR3 comprises 14 residues. J gave up 5 bases and V 6 bases, and 9 bases lay outside the gene matches. CDR3 residues: CASSPWTGWETQYF. CDR3 bases: TGTGCCAGTAGCCCCTGGACAGGCTGGGAGACCCAGTACTTC.

CDR3 nucleotides: TGCGCCAGCAGCTTGGCCGCAGGGAACACTGAAGCTTTCTTT. It specifies CASSLAAGNTEAFF. The rearrangement joins TRBV5-1 to TRBJ1-1; D gene unclear. The V and J ends lost 0 bases and 1 base respectively, with 7 bases between them. From germline, CDR1 is SGHRS and CDR2 YFSETQ. The CDR3 runs 14 residues.

V usage is TRBV5-1 and J usage is TRBJ2-2, with D perhaps TRBD2 (5 bases). Trimming removed 4 bases from V and 4 bases from J, with 14 bases in between. CDR3 length: 15 amino acids. Germline values: CDR1 SGHRS, CDR2 YFSETQ. The CDR3 DNA is TGCGCCAGCAGCCCTGCAGAGGGCAGCACCGGGGAGCTGTTTTTT. The encoded protein is CASSPAEGSTGELFF.

V gene TRBV19 combines with J gene TRBJ2-5; D is ambiguous. CDR3 size: 13 residues. Germline V gives CDR1 LNHDA, CDR2 SQIVND (reference sequence). V was pared by 3 bases and J by 0 bases, with 5 bases between. This CDR3 reads CASSIQNQETQYF. The DNA of the CDR3 is TGTGCCAGTAGTATCCAGAACCAAGAGACCCAGTACTTC. The full variable domain, its missing parts supplied by reference TRBV19 and TRBJ2-5, is DGGITQSPKYLFRKEGQNVTLSCEQNLNHDAMYWYRQDPGQGLRLIYYSQIVNDFQKGDIAEGYSVSREKKESFPLTVTSAQKNPTAFYLCASSIQNQETQYFGPGTRLLVL.

The rearrangement joins TRBV15 to TRBJ2-6, with TRBD2 matching over 10 bases. The V segment lost 0 bases and the J segment 0 bases; nucleotides outside the gene matches: 5. The CDR3 contains 19 residues. Per germline, CDR1 LNHNV and CDR2 YYDKDF (reference sequence). CDR3 bases: TGTGCCACCAGCAGAGATCCCGGACTAGCGGTCTCTGGGGCCAACGTCCTGACTTTC. The encoded protein is CATSRDPGLAVSGANVLTF.

The V gene is TRBV19, the J gene TRBJ2-5; a possible D gene is TRBD2 (6 bases). The CDR3 is 15 residues long. Germline CDR1 and CDR2: LNHDA and SQIVND (reference sequence). V lost 6 bases and J lost 5, with 19 bases in between. The DNA for the CDR3 is TGTGCCAGTAGCGGGACGGGACTGACGGGGGAGACCCAGTACTTC. Protein product: CASSGTGLTGETQYF.

This rearrangement joins TRBV7-9 to TRBJ1-2; no clear D gene. V was pared by 1 base and J by 5 bases, with 14 bases between. CDR3 length equals 15 residues. Germline V CDR1 and CDR2: SEHNR, FQNEAQ (reference sequence). This CDR3 is CASSLVDYRLYGYTF. The CDR3 DNA reads as TGTGCCAGCAGCTTAGTGGACTACAGATTGTATGGCTACACCTTC.

The J gene is TRBJ1-3, the V gene TRBV10-1; D is ambiguous. V was clipped by 0 bases and J by 0 bases, with 12 bases between them. The germline gives CDR1 WNHNN, CDR2 SYGVQD (reference sequence). This CDR3 region has 17 residues. CDR3: CASSESGGVHSGNTIYF. In DNA, the CDR3 is TGCGCCAGCAGTGAGTCCGGCGGGGTACACTCTGGAAACACCATATATTTT.

The chain joins TRBV7-6 to TRBJ2-3, with 9 bases lining up with TRBD2. CDR3 size: 16 residues. Germline loops: CDR1 SGHVS, CDR2 FNYEAQ. Losses at the gene ends were 1 base for V and 0 bases for J; bases not matched to a gene: 2. The CDR3, as DNA: TGTGCCAGCAGCTTAGAACTAGCGGGTAGCACAGATACGCAGTATTTT. Translation: CASSLELAGSTDTQYF.

The rearrangement joins TRBV5-1 to TRBJ2-1; a possible D gene is TRBD1 (6 bases). The germline V gene has CDR1 SGHRS and CDR2 YFSETQ. The V gene lost 0 bases and the J gene lost 8 bases, with 9 bases spanning the gap. This CDR3 has 13 amino acids. The CDR3 sequence is CASSLVGAHEQFF. For the CDR3, the DNA is TGCGCCAGCAGCTTGGTGGGGGCGCATGAGCAGTTCTTC. Variable domain in full (rest from reference TRBV5-1 and TRBJ2-1): KAGVTQTPRYLIKTRGQQVTLSCSPISGHRSVSWYQQTPGQGLQFLFEYFSETQRNKGNFPGRFSGRQFSNSRSEMNVSTLELGDSALYLCASSLVGAHEQFFGPGTRLTVL.

The rearrangement links TRBV7-3 to TRBJ2-3; a weak D match, TRBD1 (6 bases). CDR1 is SGHTA, CDR2 FQGTGA, per germline. Deletions cut 5 bases from V and 4 bases from J, with 13 bases between. The CDR3 has 14 residues. This CDR3 is CASSPTGRPDTQYF. CDR3 DNA sequence: TGTGCCAGCAGCCCCACAGGGCGTCCAGATACGCAGTATTTT.

J is TRBJ1-1 and V is TRBV10-3; D not resolved. The CDR3 covers 15 residues. V was trimmed by 0 bases and J by 1 base, leaving 9 bases between them. Germline V gives CDR1 ENHRY, CDR2 SYGVKD. The chain's CDR3 is CAISESIQENTEAFF. As DNA, the CDR3 is TGTGCCATCAGTGAGTCGATCCAGGAGAACACTGAAGCTTTCTTT.

This chain's CDR3 is CASSLVQPAGVTTDTQYF. The CDR3 nucleotides read TGTGCCAGCAGCTTAGTACAACCAGCGGGGGTCACCACAGATACGCAGTATTTT. V and J are TRBV7-6 and TRBJ2-3; TRBD2 matches at 8 bases. This CDR3 comprises 18 residues. The germline CDR1 and CDR2 sequences are SGHVS and FNYEAQ. After removal of 1 base from V and 2 bases from J, the junction contained 11 bases not matched to a gene.

This chain joins TRBV2 and TRBJ2-5; 7 bases are shared with TRBD1. Germline V lookup: CDR1 SNHLY, CDR2 FYNNEI. Trimming removed 5 bases from V and 1 base from J; junction bases left unmatched: 4. This CDR3 is built from 14 residues. The CDR3 is CASSPGDSQETQYF. The CDR3 nucleotides read TGTGCCAGCAGTCCAGGGGACAGCCAAGAGACCCAGTACTTC.

The V and J genes are TRBV2 and TRBJ1-2, with D tentatively TRBD1 (6 bases). Trimming took off 2 bases at V and 9 bases at J, with 16 bases between the two ends. From germline, CDR1 is SNHLY and CDR2 FYNNEI. This CDR3 has 14 residues. CDR3 loop: CASSELGGRASYTF. In DNA, the CDR3 is TGTGCCAGCAGTGAATTGGGGGGGCGTGCGAGCTACACCTTC.

The CDR3 bases are TGTGCCAGCAGCTTGTGGTCTCAGGGATTGACTGAAGCTTTCTTT. Protein sequence: CASSLWSQGLTEAFF. The chain combines TRBV5-8 with TRBJ1-1; tentatively, D is TRBD1 (5 bases). The CDR3 runs to 15 residues. Trimming left V 1 base short and J 5 bases short, with 15 bases between. In germline, CDR1 is SGHTS, CDR2 YDEGEE.

V and J are TRBV5-1 and TRBJ1-1; TRBD1 matches at 7 bases. V shed 4 bases, J shed 6 bases, and the junction held 9 bases outside the gene matches. The germline CDR1 and CDR2 sequences are SGHRS and YFSETQ. This CDR3 comprises 14 residues. CDR3 region: CASSQGQWGAEAFF. Written as DNA, the CDR3 is TGCGCCAGCAGCCAGGGACAGTGGGGCGCTGAAGCTTTCTTT.

The chain couples TRBV6-1 to TRBJ2-3, with D tentatively TRBD2 (6 bases). Germline values: CDR1 MNHNS, CDR2 SASEGT. The V and J ends lost 7 bases and 2 bases respectively, with 16 bases between them. The CDR3 sequence is 15 residues long. CDR3 sequence reads: CASTHRPGATDTQYF. As DNA, the CDR3 is TGTGCCAGCACCCACCGACCGGGAGCCACAGATACGCAGTATTTT.

The chain combines TRBV9 with TRBJ2-2; the match to TRBD1 covers 8 bases. V trimming: 5 bases; J trimming: 5 bases; junction bases outside the gene matches: 5. The CDR3 has 14 residues. CDR1 SGDLS and CDR2 YYNGEE come from the germline V gene. The DNA for the CDR3 is TGTGCCAGCAGACCGACAGGGGATACCGGGGAGCTGTTTTTT. Translating it yields CASRPTGDTGELFF.

The J gene is TRBJ1-4, the V gene TRBV28, with D maybe TRBD1 (6 bases). Germline V gives CDR1 MDHEN, CDR2 SYDVKM. CDR3 length: 12 residues. V was cut by 6 bases and J by 8 bases, with 10 bases left in between. CDR3 nucleotides: TGTGCCAGCAGCTGGACAGAAGAAAAACTGTTTTTT. Its protein product is CASSWTEEKLFF.

This chain uses TRBV5-1 with TRBJ1-1; unclear D gene. Deletions cut 0 bases from V and 8 bases from J, with 14 bases between. Germline CDR1 and CDR2: SGHRS and YFSETQ. The CDR3 extends over 14 amino acids. The CDR3 protein is CASSLGATKLEAFF. The CDR3 bases are TGCGCCAGCAGCTTGGGGGCAACCAAACTGGAAGCTTTCTTT.